Included here is one T cell receptor (beta chain) sequence, with context. Its antigen is not known. The data stem from a study of OX40 agonist ivuxolimab in advanced cancers. The repertoire was sequenced with immunoSEQ multiplex PCR; TCRdb's copy has only in-frame clones and lacks some. This sample has around 86,000 clones, with 93% found just once. Autoimmune disease history or systemic immunosuppression disqualified patients. Blood sampling was done at baseline, cycle 4 day 1, and cycle 7 day 1. Study-wide results and limits: Averaged across samples, CD8+ T cells carried more expanded clones than CD4+ did.

This TCR was sampled from an adult with an advanced solid tumor such as melanoma, head and neck, liver or kidney cancer. The sample in question was CD4+ or CD8+ T cells sorted from blood, obtained in a trial of the OX40 agonist ivuxolimab.

This CDR3 is CASSWGVDTRKSSYNEQFF. The CDR3 DNA is TGCGCCAGCAGCTGGGGGGTGGATACACGCAAAAGCTCCTACAATGAGCAGTTCTTC. The V and J genes are TRBV5-1 and TRBJ2-1; D possibly corresponds to TRBD2 (6 bases). Germline values: CDR1 SGHRS, CDR2 YFSETQ. Trimming removed 3 bases at V and 0 bases at J, with 22 bases between. The CDR3 has 19 residues.